A selection of T cell receptor beta chains follows, all from one sample in a study of response to subunit inactivated influenza vaccine. TCRdb re-analysed the RT-PCR reads in MiXCR, keeping a single row per CDR3 protein. The sample holds more than 450,000 distinct CDR3 sequences, roughly 12% seen once. The source was PBMCs from blood, collected on the day of vaccination. All receptors derive from a man aged 45-60 years who received an inactivated influenza vaccine. Both conserved end residues are part of each CDR3. D genes are given only for firm matches. Size tells how often a clone was seen (once, few, many) or the class of an expanded clone, and some rows leave it out.

v_call: TRBV28; clone_size: many; j_call: TRBJ2-3; d_call: .; cdr3_nt: TGTGCCAGCAGTTTACACAGGGAGATCCCAGATACGCAGTATTTT; cdr3_aa: CASSLHREIPDTQYF
v_call: TRBV4-3; clone_size: .; j_call: TRBJ2-1; d_call: TRBD2; cdr3_nt: TGCGCCAGCAGCCAAGTTGCGGGAGGGGATGAGCAGTTCTTC; cdr3_aa: CASSQVAGGDEQFF
v_call: TRBV27; clone_size: .; j_call: TRBJ1-1; d_call: .; cdr3_nt: TGTGCCAGCAGTTTCGGACCGGGTGACCCGCTGAGGAACACTGAAGCTTTCTTT; cdr3_aa: CASSFGPGDPLRNTEAFF
v_call: TRBV6-2/TRBV6-3; clone_size: many; j_call: TRBJ1-1; d_call: .; cdr3_nt: TGTGCCAGCAGGAACGACAGAATGAACACTGAAGCTTTCTTT; cdr3_aa: CASRNDRMNTEAFF
v_call: TRBV5-1; clone_size: few; j_call: TRBJ2-3; d_call: .; cdr3_nt: TGCGCCAGCAGCTTGGTTTCTAGCGGCACAGATACGCAGTATTTT; cdr3_aa: CASSLVSSGTDTQYF
v_call: TRBV6-5; clone_size: few; j_call: TRBJ2-2; d_call: TRBD1; cdr3_nt: TGTGCCAGCAGTTACTCGGGACAGGGAACCACCGGGGAGCTGTTTTTT; cdr3_aa: CASSYSGQGTTGELFF
v_call: TRBV29-1; clone_size: many; j_call: TRBJ2-1; d_call: .; cdr3_nt: TGCAGCGGAGCAGAACTCAATGAGCAGTTCTTC; cdr3_aa: CSGAELNEQFF
v_call: TRBV4-3; clone_size: many; j_call: TRBJ2-3; d_call: .; cdr3_nt: TGCGCCAGCAGCCAAGAACGGAGCACAGATACGCAGTATTTT; cdr3_aa: CASSQERSTDTQYF
v_call: TRBV19; clone_size: few; j_call: TRBJ1-2; d_call: TRBD1; cdr3_nt: TGTGCCAGTAGTACCGGACAGGACAACTATGGCTACACCTTC; cdr3_aa: CASSTGQDNYGYTF
v_call: TRBV27; clone_size: once; j_call: TRBJ2-2; d_call: .; cdr3_nt: TGTGCCAGCACTTTTTCCCCCAGATACGCCGGGGAGCTGTTTTTT; cdr3_aa: CASTFSPRYAGELFF
v_call: TRBV20-1; clone_size: .; j_call: TRBJ2-2; d_call: .; cdr3_nt: TGCAGTGCTAAGATTAGGGACGGTGGGGACACCGGGGAGCTGTTTTTT; cdr3_aa: CSAKIRDGGDTGELFF
v_call: TRBV10-3; clone_size: few; j_call: TRBJ2-5; d_call: .; cdr3_nt: TGTGCCATCAGGACCGTGGGGCAGGAGACCCAGTACTTC; cdr3_aa: CAIRTVGQETQYF
v_call: TRBV12-3/TRBV12-4; clone_size: few; j_call: TRBJ1-2; d_call: .; cdr3_nt: TGTGCCAGCAGTACCAGGACTTTCTATGGCTACACCTTC; cdr3_aa: CASSTRTFYGYTF
v_call: TRBV28; clone_size: .; j_call: TRBJ2-3; d_call: .; cdr3_nt: TGTGCCAGCAGTTCCACCGACAGCGCCGGCACAGATACGCAGTATTTT; cdr3_aa: CASSSTDSAGTDTQYF
v_call: TRBV4-1; clone_size: few; j_call: TRBJ1-2; d_call: .; cdr3_nt: TGCGCCAGCAGCCAACCCGGGAGATCCGGCTACACCTTC; cdr3_aa: CASSQPGRSGYTF
v_call: TRBV7-9; clone_size: many; j_call: TRBJ2-5; d_call: .; cdr3_nt: TGTGCCAGCAAGGTTGGGGAGACCCAGTACTTC; cdr3_aa: CASKVGETQYF
v_call: TRBV14; clone_size: many; j_call: TRBJ2-7; d_call: .; cdr3_nt: TGTGCCAGCAGCCAAGACGGCTACGAGCAGTACTTC; cdr3_aa: CASSQDGYEQYF
v_call: TRBV11-3; clone_size: once; j_call: TRBJ2-1; d_call: .; cdr3_nt: TGTGCCAGCAGCTTAACCCAATCGTTGGGGAACAATGAGCAGTTCTTC; cdr3_aa: CASSLTQSLGNNEQFF
v_call: TRBV27; clone_size: few; j_call: TRBJ2-3; d_call: TRBD2; cdr3_nt: TGTGCCAGCATGGGACTAGCGGGGACAGATACGCAGTATTTT; cdr3_aa: CASMGLAGTDTQYF
v_call: TRBV7-2; clone_size: few; j_call: TRBJ2-5; d_call: .; cdr3_nt: TGTGCCAGCACCTCACAGGGTTTCGGGGAGACCCAGTACTTC; cdr3_aa: CASTSQGFGETQYF
v_call: TRBV28; clone_size: .; j_call: TRBJ2-7; d_call: .; cdr3_nt: TGTGCCAGCAGTACTCGAGGGGGCGGGAACGAGCAGTACTTC; cdr3_aa: CASSTRGGGNEQYF
v_call: TRBV18; clone_size: .; j_call: TRBJ2-2; d_call: .; cdr3_nt: TGTGCCAGCTCACCAAACCGGAACACCGGGGAGCTGTTTTTT; cdr3_aa: CASSPNRNTGELFF
v_call: TRBV20-1; clone_size: few; j_call: TRBJ2-7; d_call: TRBD1; cdr3_nt: TGCAGTGCTCCCGGGACAGTCAGCGAGCAGTACTTC; cdr3_aa: CSAPGTVSEQYF
v_call: TRBV28; clone_size: few; j_call: TRBJ1-2; d_call: .; cdr3_nt: TGTGCCAGCAGTCCCGTGAGCCTCGAGGGTGGTGGCTACACCTTC; cdr3_aa: CASSPVSLEGGGYTF
v_call: TRBV4-3; clone_size: many; j_call: TRBJ2-2; d_call: TRBD1; cdr3_nt: TGCGCCAGCAGCCGCGGAAGGGCACAGGGGGCGAACACCGGGGAGCTGTTTTTT; cdr3_aa: CASSRGRAQGANTGELFF
v_call: TRBV2; clone_size: once; j_call: TRBJ2-6; d_call: .; cdr3_nt: TGTGCCAGCAGTGAAGCGCGATTAGCGACTCACTCTGGGGCCAACGTCCTGACTTTC; cdr3_aa: CASSEARLATHSGANVLTF
v_call: TRBV7-2; clone_size: many; j_call: TRBJ2-1; d_call: TRBD2; cdr3_nt: TGTGCCAGCAGCTTATCTGGACTAGCTACCCATGAGCAGTTCTTC; cdr3_aa: CASSLSGLATHEQFF
v_call: TRBV15; clone_size: .; j_call: TRBJ2-2; d_call: TRBD1; cdr3_nt: TGTGCCACCAGCATAGACAGGGCGGACGGGGAGCTGTTTTTT; cdr3_aa: CATSIDRADGELFF
v_call: TRBV27; clone_size: .; j_call: TRBJ1-1; d_call: TRBD1; cdr3_nt: TGTGCCAGCAGTTTATCCGGGACAGCTGTCACTGAAGCTTTCTTT; cdr3_aa: CASSLSGTAVTEAFF
v_call: TRBV19; clone_size: .; j_call: TRBJ2-7; d_call: .; cdr3_nt: TGTGCCAGTAGTCCCTCTTGGTGGGGCTCCTACGAGCAGTACTTC; cdr3_aa: CASSPSWWGSYEQYF
v_call: TRBV15; clone_size: few; j_call: TRBJ1-4; d_call: TRBD1; cdr3_nt: TGTGCCACCAGGGACAGGGAAGATGAAAAACTGTTTTTT; cdr3_aa: CATRDREDEKLFF
v_call: TRBV6-5; clone_size: few; j_call: TRBJ2-7; d_call: TRBD1; cdr3_nt: TGTGCCAGCAGTTACAGCGGGACAGGGGGCGGCGAGCAGTACTTC; cdr3_aa: CASSYSGTGGGEQYF
v_call: TRBV20-1; clone_size: few; j_call: TRBJ2-7; d_call: .; cdr3_nt: TGCAGTGCTAGAGATCTCTACGAGCAGTACTTC; cdr3_aa: CSARDLYEQYF
v_call: TRBV4-3; clone_size: few; j_call: TRBJ2-6; d_call: .; cdr3_nt: TGCGCCAGCAGCCTCGGACGGGAAAGCTCTGGGGCCAACGTCCTGACTTTC; cdr3_aa: CASSLGRESSGANVLTF
v_call: TRBV12-3/TRBV12-4; clone_size: many; j_call: TRBJ1-5; d_call: .; cdr3_nt: TGTGCCAGCACCCAAAAGGGCAGGGGTGGCAATCAGCCCCAGCATTTT; cdr3_aa: CASTQKGRGGNQPQHF
v_call: TRBV7-2; clone_size: many; j_call: TRBJ2-3; d_call: .; cdr3_nt: TGTGCCAGCAGCTTAGGCAGGGTCCCAGATACGCAGTATTTT; cdr3_aa: CASSLGRVPDTQYF
v_call: TRBV5-1; clone_size: few; j_call: TRBJ1-1; d_call: .; cdr3_nt: TGCGCCAGCAGGTCAGGGAACACTGAAGCTTTCTTT; cdr3_aa: CASRSGNTEAFF
v_call: TRBV10-3; clone_size: few; j_call: TRBJ1-2; d_call: TRBD1; cdr3_nt: TGTGCCATCAGATCCGGGACAGGGGATATAGGGGGCTACACCTTC; cdr3_aa: CAIRSGTGDIGGYTF
v_call: TRBV5-1; clone_size: .; j_call: TRBJ2-3; d_call: .; cdr3_nt: TGCGCCAGCAGCTTGGAAGTACTACGTAGCACAGATACGCAGTATTTT; cdr3_aa: CASSLEVLRSTDTQYF
v_call: TRBV29-1; clone_size: many; j_call: TRBJ2-7; d_call: TRBD1; cdr3_nt: TGCAGCGTTGTGGGGGGTGGACAGGGCTACGAGCAGTACTTC; cdr3_aa: CSVVGGGQGYEQYF
v_call: TRBV7-6; clone_size: .; j_call: TRBJ1-4; d_call: .; cdr3_nt: TGTGCCAGCAGCTCTTACAGGGCGGACGAAAAACTGTTTTTT; cdr3_aa: CASSSYRADEKLFF
v_call: TRBV12-3/TRBV12-4; clone_size: .; j_call: TRBJ1-1; d_call: TRBD1; cdr3_nt: TGTGCCAGCAGTCCGAGGGGACAGGGGTTACGAGCTTTCTTT; cdr3_aa: CASSPRGQGLRAFF
v_call: TRBV5-1; clone_size: .; j_call: TRBJ2-7; d_call: .; cdr3_nt: TGCGCCAGCAGCTTGGCTTCTGTCTACGAGCAGTACTTC; cdr3_aa: CASSLASVYEQYF
v_call: TRBV5-1; clone_size: .; j_call: TRBJ2-5; d_call: .; cdr3_nt: TGCGCCAGCAGCTTGGAATACAGAACAAAAGAGACCCAGTACTTC; cdr3_aa: CASSLEYRTKETQYF
v_call: TRBV7-2; clone_size: few; j_call: TRBJ2-3; d_call: .; cdr3_nt: TGTGCCAGCAGCTTAGAAGCAGGGGTTTCAGATACGCAGTATTTT; cdr3_aa: CASSLEAGVSDTQYF
v_call: TRBV29-1; clone_size: many; j_call: TRBJ2-5; d_call: .; cdr3_nt: TGCAGCGTTGAAGGCGTGCTGGGGCAACAATTAGAGACCCAGTACTTC; cdr3_aa: CSVEGVLGQQLETQYF
v_call: TRBV28; clone_size: many; j_call: TRBJ2-7; d_call: TRBD1; cdr3_nt: TGTGCCAGCAGTTTTTGGACAGGTAACACCTACGAGCAGTACTTC; cdr3_aa: CASSFWTGNTYEQYF
v_call: TRBV28; clone_size: many; j_call: TRBJ2-5; d_call: .; cdr3_nt: TGTGCCAGCATCCCTTCTAGGGGAGTGGTACAAGAGACCCAGTACTTC; cdr3_aa: CASIPSRGVVQETQYF
v_call: TRBV7-8; clone_size: .; j_call: TRBJ2-7; d_call: TRBD2; cdr3_nt: TGTGCCAGCAGCTTAAAGGGCGGGGGGACAATCCGCCAGTACGAGCAGTACTTC; cdr3_aa: CASSLKGGGTIRQYEQYF
v_call: TRBV29-1; clone_size: few; j_call: TRBJ2-7; d_call: TRBD2; cdr3_nt: TGCAGCGTTGAAGGGGGGACTAGCGGAAACTCCTACGAGCAGTACTTC; cdr3_aa: CSVEGGTSGNSYEQYF
v_call: TRBV30; clone_size: many; j_call: TRBJ2-2; d_call: .; cdr3_nt: TGTGCCTGGAGTGTGTCCGGGGAGCTGTTTTTT; cdr3_aa: CAWSVSGELFF
v_call: TRBV5-1; clone_size: .; j_call: TRBJ2-7; d_call: .; cdr3_nt: TGCGCCAGCAGCTTTTCGGTCGGGTCCTACGAGCAGTACTTC; cdr3_aa: CASSFSVGSYEQYF
v_call: TRBV28; clone_size: .; j_call: TRBJ2-7; d_call: .; cdr3_nt: TGTGCCAGCAGTTTTGATGGGGGCCACGAGCAGTACTTC; cdr3_aa: CASSFDGGHEQYF
v_call: TRBV7-9; clone_size: .; j_call: TRBJ2-3; d_call: .; cdr3_nt: TGTGCGACCAGGGCCGGGCAGTATTTT; cdr3_aa: CATRAGQYF
v_call: TRBV20-1; clone_size: .; j_call: TRBJ2-2; d_call: .; cdr3_nt: TGCAGTGCCGGGACTGGACGTCGGACCGGGGAGCTGTTTTTT; cdr3_aa: CSAGTGRRTGELFF